These 5 T cell receptor beta chains were all obtained from the same sample, sequenced in a study of T cells in localized non-small cell lung cancer (dated by TCRdb to the early 2020s). Receptor amplification or capture employed the immunoSEQ multiplex PCR assay. TCRdb took this table from immuneACCESS and kept in-frame rearrangements with V and J called. Such tables lack part of the clones; where checked against another copy, unresolved V genes explain under half of the gap, and the rest is unexplained. The table for this sample lists tens of thousands of clones; 65% to 85% of them were counted only once. In total, the top ten clones hold 1% to 1.5% of the sample. This sample comprised peripheral blood, obtained before any cancer treatment. These receptors were obtained from a female donor older than 55 with stage I lung adenocarcinoma.

The chain employs TRBV6-1 and TRBJ2-5, with D maybe TRBD2 (5 bases). Germline lookup yields CDR1 MNHNS and CDR2 SASEGT. The V end was cut by 2 bases, the J end by 2 bases, with 15 bases between. This CDR3 region has 16 residues. The CDR3 DNA follows: TGTGCCAGCAGTGAATGGTTAACGGGGAAGCAAGAGACCCAGTACTTC. The encoded protein is CASSEWLTGKQETQYF.

The CDR3 coding sequence is TGTGCCACCAGCAGAGACGATTCTAGCGGGAAAGGGGTCCCCTACGAGCAGTACTTC. Protein sequence: CATSRDDSSGKGVPYEQYF. The genes are TRBV15 and TRBJ2-7, with 9 bases lining up with TRBD2. The V gene end was trimmed by 0 bases and the J gene end by 2 bases; junction bases not matched to a gene: 14. Germline assignment: CDR1 LNHNV and CDR2 YYDKDF (reference sequence). The length of the CDR3 is 19 residues.

CDR3 residues: CASSLTGTRAPKNIQYF. The CDR3 nucleotides are TGTGCCAGCAGCCTTACCGGGACTAGGGCTCCCAAAAACATTCAGTACTTC. The chain joins TRBV7-9 to TRBJ2-4, with TRBD2 matching 8 bases. The CDR3 sequence is 17 residues long. Per germline, CDR1 SEHNR and CDR2 FQNEAQ (reference sequence). The V gene end was trimmed by 5 bases and the J gene end by 2 bases; junction bases not matched to a gene: 11.

V and J are TRBV2 and TRBJ1-3; D possibly corresponds to TRBD1 (6 bases). Trimming stripped 8 bases from V and 0 bases from J, with 20 bases between. Germline V CDR1 and CDR2: SNHLY, FYNNEI. The CDR3 is made up of 17 amino acids. CDR3 region: CASRLGGGLNSGNTIYF. CDR3 in DNA: TGTGCCAGCCGACTTGGAGGGGGGTTGAACTCTGGAAACACCATATATTTT.

The chain combines TRBV19 with TRBJ2-7; D is undetermined. Germline V gives CDR1 LNHDA, CDR2 SQIVND (reference sequence). The CDR3 loop spans 16 amino acids. The V gene lost 1 base and the J gene lost 1 base, with 14 bases spanning the gap. This CDR3 reads CASSIAGFKSSYEQYF. DNA for the CDR3: TGTGCCAGTAGTATAGCCGGTTTCAAATCTTCCTACGAGCAGTACTTC.